This TCR beta chain emerged from a study of long-term antiretroviral therapy in people with HIV (dated by TCRdb to between 2020 and 2023). Broadly, across the study: The earliest samples were collected about a decade before the 2015 WHO recommendation for immediate ART, when ART was typically delayed until CD4 counts fell. This retrospective serial study examined whether starting ART and sustained HIV suppression were associated with changes in the composition and diversity of the TRB repertoire in peripheral blood. A total of 150 to 200 cryopreserved PBMC samples came from 25 to 35 adults with confirmed HIV infection and were collected serially over a mean of about six years (range 1-12). Among the 30 to 35 participants with HIV, eleven were female. No cross-contamination during QIAcube processing was seen in test extractions of a monoclonal T-cell line run alongside a few dozen polyclonal samples.

The immunoSEQ hsTCRB v3.0 assay was used at survey level resolution to sequence the TRB variable region. The targeted TRB sequencing depth was about 35,000-55,000 T-cell genomes per sample. An Illumina MiSeq with a v3 150-cycle kit was used to sequence the pooled TRB libraries. Regarding the original processing steps: Analysis of repertoires was carried out in R inside a reproducible Nextflow workflow spanning QC, data transformation and analysis. Custom analyses were implemented in LymphoSeq2, an R package for AIRR-Seq data exploration. A few samples that yielded fewer than 5000 total TRB sequences were excluded, so that fewer than 200 HIV repertoires were analyzed. Among the 180 to 200 retained HIV repertoires, 55 to 60 were collected before ART initiation and roughly 130 after ART initiation. Each repertoire was downsampled to 5000 TRB nucleotide sequences, and summary statistics were averaged across 100 downsampling iterations. The analysis kept only TRB sequences whose CDR3 regions were at least seven amino acids long. A Shannon entropy-derived clonality score and the Gini coefficient were used to measure diversity. In the repertoire networks, any two of the top 5000 CDR3 amino acid sequences were connected whenever the two sequences differed by an edit distance of one. For TRB CDR3 amino acid sequences, antigen specificity groups and MHC restriction were predicted with GLIPH2. CDR3 amino acid sequences were matched against VDJdb and McPAS-TCR to flag known CMV, EBV, HIV or tissue antigen associations. Pre-ART, post-ART and control groups were compared with Wilcoxon signed-rank tests and Holm-Bonferroni correction. TCRdb limited this immuneACCESS table to in-frame rearrangements with V and J called. A share of clones is missing; checked studies link under half to unresolved V genes, and the rest is unexplained. For V, J and clone size, that table is used; D and trimming come from the DNA. In all, the sample holds roughly 16,000 clones, and over 65% of those were seen once. The ten largest clones represent about 22% of the sample.

With respect to this clone: Its antigen remains undetermined. The record has no base qualities; no much larger clone is one base away.

Beyond this particular receptor, the publication reports: Compared with controls, HIV repertoires had narrower CDR3 length ranges, and the network structure pointed to an antigen-experienced repertoire that shifted only slightly toward naive after ART. Inferences about post-ART repertoire changes were limited because no data were available on ART adherence, viral resistance or therapy changes. The samples were dated from the mid-2000s to the late 2010s, and the ART regimens that were used may be less effective than current ART regimens. Because pre-ART samples had limited cell numbers, unsorted PBMC were profiled rather than sorted CD4+ and CD8+ T cells. Expanded TRB clones identified before ART initiation dominated the repertoire at all time points, although this dominance fluctuated and declined in many PLHIV after ART. Starting ART was linked to a significant rise in TRB diversity, yet even with long-term ART the diversity remained significantly lower than in transplant donor controls. Limited PBMC availability meant only the TCR beta chain was sequenced, without alpha chain pairing.

From the cysteine up to the phenylalanine, the CDR3 has a length of 17 residues. The sequence is cut down to CDR3 DNA, 51 bases in frame from base 1. V sheds 3 bases and J sheds 0 bases, leaving 13 bases between their ends. The germline V gene gives CDR1 as SGHDT and CDR2 as YYEEEE. Participants were included only if at least one PBMC sample before ART initiation and at least two post-ART samples were available. All participants with HIV were treated in the United States of America. Cryopreserved samples of about 0.95-11 million PBMC were thawed and washed before DNA extraction. At the time of the earliest PBMC sample, participants with HIV were aged between roughly 20 and 60 years. PBMC samples from each participant spanned 1-4 timepoints before ART initiation and 2-8 timepoints after ART initiation, with a median of 7 samples. Serial HIV viral load, CD4+ T-cell count, ART history and demographic data were obtained for every participant. Genomic DNA was extracted from unsorted PBMC with a Qiagen kit on a QIAcube, with processing performed in batches of 12 samples.

The chain is encoded by TRBV5-6 joined to TRBJ1-6, and TRBD1 may be the D gene, going by 6 matching bases. The origin of this receptor is a man aged 35-49 years with HIV. The sample was unsorted PBMCs, taken 2.1 years after starting antiretroviral therapy. The CDR3: CASSSGRGSSYNSPLHF. Read as DNA, the sequence is TGTGCCAGCAGCTCGGGCAGGGGAAGCTCCTATAATTCACCCCTCCACTTT.